This T cell receptor beta chain was captured by sequencing in a study of T cell repertoires in ileal Crohn's disease. The data were produced by immunoSEQ multiplex PCR, yet TCRdb's version contains in-frame clones alone and is incomplete. The repertoire includes roughly 14,000 clones, approximately 81% of them detected once, and 6.5% sits in the top ten. Study-level findings and limits: Compared with non-smokers, active smokers at surgery showed more clonal expansions.

For this clone: Its antigen is as yet unknown.

Sequenced sample: ileal tissue. The receptor's source is an adult with Crohn's disease.

The CDR3 sequence: CASSPTGGYSGNTIYF. CDR3 nucleotide sequence: TGTGCCAGCAGTCCGACAGGGGGTTACTCTGGAAACACCATATATTTT. The chain links TRBV7-2 to TRBJ1-3; the match to TRBD1 covers 9 bases. From germline, CDR1 is SGHTA and CDR2 FQGNSA. After removal of 6 bases from V and 0 bases from J, the junction contained 6 bases not matched to a gene. The CDR3 runs 16 residues.